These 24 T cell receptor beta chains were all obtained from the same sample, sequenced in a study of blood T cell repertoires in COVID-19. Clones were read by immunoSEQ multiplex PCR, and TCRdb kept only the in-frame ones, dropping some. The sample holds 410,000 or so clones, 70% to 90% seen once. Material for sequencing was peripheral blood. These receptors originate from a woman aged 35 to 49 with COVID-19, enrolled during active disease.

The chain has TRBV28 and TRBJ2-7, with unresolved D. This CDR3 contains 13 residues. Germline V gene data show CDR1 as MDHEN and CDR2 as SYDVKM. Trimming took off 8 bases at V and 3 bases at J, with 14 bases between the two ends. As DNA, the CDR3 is TGTGCCAGCCATCGGCAGGAAAGCTACGAGCAGTACTTC. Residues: CASHRQESYEQYF.

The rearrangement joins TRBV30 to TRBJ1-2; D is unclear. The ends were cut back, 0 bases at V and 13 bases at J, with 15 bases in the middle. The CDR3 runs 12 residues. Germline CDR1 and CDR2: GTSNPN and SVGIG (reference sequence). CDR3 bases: TGTGCCTGGAGTGTACTAGGGTTCCGTTCCACCTTC. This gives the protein CAWSVLGFRSTF.

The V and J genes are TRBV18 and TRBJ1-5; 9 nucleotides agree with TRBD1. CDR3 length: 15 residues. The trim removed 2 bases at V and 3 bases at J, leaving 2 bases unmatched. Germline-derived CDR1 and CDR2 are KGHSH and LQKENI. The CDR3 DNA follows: TGTGCCAGCTCACCAGGACAGGGGAACAATCAGCCCCAGCATTTT. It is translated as CASSPGQGNNQPQHF.

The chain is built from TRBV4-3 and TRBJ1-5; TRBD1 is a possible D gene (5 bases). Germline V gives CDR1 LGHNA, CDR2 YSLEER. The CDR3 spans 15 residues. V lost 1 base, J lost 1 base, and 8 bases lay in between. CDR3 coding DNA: TGCGCCAGCAGCCAAGGGGGCCGGAGCAATCAGCCCCAGCATTTT. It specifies CASSQGGRSNQPQHF.

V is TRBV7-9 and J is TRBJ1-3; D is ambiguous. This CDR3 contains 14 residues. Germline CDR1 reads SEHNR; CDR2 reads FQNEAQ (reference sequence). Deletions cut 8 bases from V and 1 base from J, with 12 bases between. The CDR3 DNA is TGTGCCAGCGCGTTGCGGGATTCTGGAAACACCATATATTTT. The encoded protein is CASALRDSGNTIYF.

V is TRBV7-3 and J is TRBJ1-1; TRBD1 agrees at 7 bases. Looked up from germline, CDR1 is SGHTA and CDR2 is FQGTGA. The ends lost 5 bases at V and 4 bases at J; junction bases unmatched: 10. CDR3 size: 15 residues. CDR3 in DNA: TGTGCCAGCAGCCAGACAGGGACCCGGAGCACTGAAGCTTTCTTT. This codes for CASSQTGTRSTEAFF.

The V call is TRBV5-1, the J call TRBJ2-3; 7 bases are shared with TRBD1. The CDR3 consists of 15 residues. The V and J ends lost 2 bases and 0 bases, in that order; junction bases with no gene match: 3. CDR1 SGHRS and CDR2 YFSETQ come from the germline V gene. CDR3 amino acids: CASSLQGPSTDTQYF. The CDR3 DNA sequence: TGCGCCAGCAGCTTACAGGGGCCTAGCACAGATACGCAGTATTTT.

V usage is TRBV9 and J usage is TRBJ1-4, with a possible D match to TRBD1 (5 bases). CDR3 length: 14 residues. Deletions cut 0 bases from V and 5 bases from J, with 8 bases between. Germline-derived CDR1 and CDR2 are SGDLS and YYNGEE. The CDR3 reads CASSVGGVNEKLFF. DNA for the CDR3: TGTGCCAGCAGCGTAGGGGGGGTCAATGAAAAACTGTTTTTT.

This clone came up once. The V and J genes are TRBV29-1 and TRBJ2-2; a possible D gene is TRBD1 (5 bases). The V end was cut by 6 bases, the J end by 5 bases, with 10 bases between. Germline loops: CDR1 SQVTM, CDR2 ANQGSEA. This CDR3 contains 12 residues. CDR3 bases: TGCAGCGTACCCTCAGGGACCGGGGAGCTGTTTTTT. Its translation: CSVPSGTGELFF.

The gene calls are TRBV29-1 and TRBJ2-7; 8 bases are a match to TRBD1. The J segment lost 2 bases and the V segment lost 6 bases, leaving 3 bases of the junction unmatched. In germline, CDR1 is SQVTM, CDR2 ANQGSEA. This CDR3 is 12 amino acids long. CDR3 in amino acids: CSVGQDTYEQYF. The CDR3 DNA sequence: TGCAGCGTGGGACAGGACACCTACGAGCAGTACTTC.

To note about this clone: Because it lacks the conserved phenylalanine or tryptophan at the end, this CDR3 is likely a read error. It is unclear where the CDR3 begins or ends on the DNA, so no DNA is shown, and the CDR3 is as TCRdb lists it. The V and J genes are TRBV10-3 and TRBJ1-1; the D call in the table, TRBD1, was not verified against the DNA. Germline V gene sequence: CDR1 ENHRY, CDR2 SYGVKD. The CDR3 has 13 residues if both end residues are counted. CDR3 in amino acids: CAISESTTGLTGI.

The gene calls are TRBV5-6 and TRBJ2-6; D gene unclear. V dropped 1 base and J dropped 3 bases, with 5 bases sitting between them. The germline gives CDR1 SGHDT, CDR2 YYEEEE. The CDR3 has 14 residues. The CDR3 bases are TGTGCCAGCAGCTTGTCGGGTGGGGCCAACGTCCTGACTTTC. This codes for CASSLSGGANVLTF.

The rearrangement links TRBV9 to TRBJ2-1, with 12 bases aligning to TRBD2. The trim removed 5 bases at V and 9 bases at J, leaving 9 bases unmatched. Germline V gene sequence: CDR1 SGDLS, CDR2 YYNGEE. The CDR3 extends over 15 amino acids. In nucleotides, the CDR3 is TGTGCCAGCAGTCTTTCCGGGACTAGCGGGCTTGAGCAGTTCTTC. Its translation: CASSLSGTSGLEQFF.

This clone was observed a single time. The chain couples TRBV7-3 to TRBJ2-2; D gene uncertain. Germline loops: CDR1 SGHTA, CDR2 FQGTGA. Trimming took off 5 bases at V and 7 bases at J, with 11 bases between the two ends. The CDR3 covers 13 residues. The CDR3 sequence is CASSTNSLGELFF. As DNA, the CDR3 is TGTGCCAGCAGCACCAACAGTCTCGGGGAGCTGTTTTTT.

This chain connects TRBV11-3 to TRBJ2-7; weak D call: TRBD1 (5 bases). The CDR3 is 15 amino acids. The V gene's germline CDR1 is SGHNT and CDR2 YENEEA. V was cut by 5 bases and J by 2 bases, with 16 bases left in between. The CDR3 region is CASSLTQGRAYEQYF. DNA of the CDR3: TGTGCCAGCAGCCTCACTCAGGGTAGGGCCTACGAGCAGTACTTC. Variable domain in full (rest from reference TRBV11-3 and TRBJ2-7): EAGVVQSPRYKIIEKKQPVAFWCNPISGHNTLYWYLQNLGQGPELLIRYENEEAVDDSQLPKDRFSAERLKGVDSTLKIQPAELGDSAVYLCASSLTQGRAYEQYFGPGTRLTVT.

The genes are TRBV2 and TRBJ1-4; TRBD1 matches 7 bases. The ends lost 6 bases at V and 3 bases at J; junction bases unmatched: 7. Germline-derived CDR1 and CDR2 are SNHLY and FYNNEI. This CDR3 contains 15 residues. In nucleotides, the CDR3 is TGTGCCAGCAGGACAGGGTCGTCTCCTAATGAAAAACTGTTTTTT. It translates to CASRTGSSPNEKLFF.

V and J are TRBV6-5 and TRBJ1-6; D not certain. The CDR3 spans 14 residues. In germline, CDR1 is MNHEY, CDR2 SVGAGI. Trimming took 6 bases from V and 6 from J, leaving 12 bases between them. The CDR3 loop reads CASSPRDINSPLHF. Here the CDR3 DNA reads TGTGCCAGCAGCCCCCGAGATATTAATTCACCCCTCCACTTT.

This CDR3 is CASSQGQGYPQPQHF. The CDR3 DNA follows: TGCGCCAGCAGCCAAGGCCAGGGATATCCTCAGCCCCAGCATTTT. The genes are TRBV4-1 and TRBJ1-5, with D possibly matching TRBD1 (5 bases). Germline V gene data show CDR1 as MGHRA and CDR2 as YSYEKL. Trimming removed 1 base at V and 6 bases at J, with 13 bases between. This CDR3 contains 15 residues.

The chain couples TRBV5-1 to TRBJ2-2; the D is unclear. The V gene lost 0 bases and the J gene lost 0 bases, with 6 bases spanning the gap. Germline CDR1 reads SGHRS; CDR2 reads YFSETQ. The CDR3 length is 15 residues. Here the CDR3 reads CASSLEWPNTGELFF. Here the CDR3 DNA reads TGCGCCAGCAGCTTGGAGTGGCCGAACACCGGGGAGCTGTTTTTT.

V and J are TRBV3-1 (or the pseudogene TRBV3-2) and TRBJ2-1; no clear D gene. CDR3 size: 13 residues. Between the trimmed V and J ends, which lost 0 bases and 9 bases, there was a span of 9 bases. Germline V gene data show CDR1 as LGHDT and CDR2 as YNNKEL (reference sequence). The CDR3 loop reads CASSQDRSREQFF. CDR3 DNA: TGTGCCAGCAGCCAAGATAGAAGCCGTGAGCAGTTCTTC.

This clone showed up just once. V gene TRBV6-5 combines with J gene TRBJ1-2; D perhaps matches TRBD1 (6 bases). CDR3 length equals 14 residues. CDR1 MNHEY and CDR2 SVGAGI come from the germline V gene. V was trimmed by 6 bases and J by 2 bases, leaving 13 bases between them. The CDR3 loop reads CASRKGGRNYGYTF. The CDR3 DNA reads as TGTGCCAGCAGGAAAGGGGGAAGGAACTATGGCTACACCTTC.

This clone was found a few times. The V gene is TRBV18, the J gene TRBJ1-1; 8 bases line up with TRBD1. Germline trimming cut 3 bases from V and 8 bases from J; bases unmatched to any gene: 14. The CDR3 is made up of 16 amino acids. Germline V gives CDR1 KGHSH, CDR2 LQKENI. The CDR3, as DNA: TGTGCCAGCTCACCGTTAGGACAGGGTGGAATTCGGGAAGCTTTCTTT. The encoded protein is CASSPLGQGGIREAFF.

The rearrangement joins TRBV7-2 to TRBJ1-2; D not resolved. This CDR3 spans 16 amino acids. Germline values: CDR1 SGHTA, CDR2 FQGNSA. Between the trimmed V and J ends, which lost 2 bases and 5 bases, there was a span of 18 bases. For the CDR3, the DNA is TGTGCCAGCAGCTTATTGCGGGCCAGGAGTTTTTATGGCTACACCTTC. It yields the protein CASSLLRARSFYGYTF.

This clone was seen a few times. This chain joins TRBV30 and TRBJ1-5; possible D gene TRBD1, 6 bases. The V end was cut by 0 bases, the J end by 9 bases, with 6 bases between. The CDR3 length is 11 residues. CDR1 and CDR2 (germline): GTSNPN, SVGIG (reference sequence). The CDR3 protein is CAWSVGGPQHF. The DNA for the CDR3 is TGTGCCTGGAGTGTAGGGGGGCCCCAGCATTTT.